Presented here are 15 T cell receptor beta chains from one specimen sequenced in a study of shared clonotypes between healthy human individuals. Assay used: immunoSEQ multiplex PCR; TCRdb lists only in-frame clones, some missing. The table lists some 2.3 million clones, over 90% of them singletons. The sample taken for sequencing was naive CD4+ T cells from PBMCs. Documented subset: CD45RA+ positively selected. The receptors originated from a man aged 18 to 29 in good health. Some clones in this sample may be carry-over from other donors' samples.

This clone was detected only once. This sequence joins TRBV6-4 and TRBJ1-1, with D unclear. V dropped 4 bases and J dropped 0 bases, with 6 bases sitting between them. CDR3 size: 13 residues. Germline V gene lookup returns CDR1 MRHNA and CDR2 SNTAGT. CDR3 loop: CASSVELNTEAFF. The CDR3 DNA is TGTGCCAGCAGTGTCGAACTGAACACTGAAGCTTTCTTT.

The V and J genes are TRBV7-3 and TRBJ2-1; D ambiguous. Trimming shortened V by 5 bases and J by 9 bases, and 17 bases separated the two germline ends. This CDR3 is 14 amino acids long. The germline V gene has CDR1 SGHTA and CDR2 FQGTGA. CDR3 sequence reads: CASSPKTRVLEQFF. The CDR3 DNA sequence: TGTGCCAGCAGCCCAAAGACCCGTGTGCTTGAGCAGTTCTTC.

V gene TRBV5-1 combines with J gene TRBJ2-7, with D tentatively TRBD1 (6 bases). The CDR3 consists of 14 residues. The V gene's germline CDR1 is SGHRS and CDR2 YFSETQ. Trimming left V 6 bases short and J 5 bases short, with 18 bases between. The CDR3 bases are TGCGCCAGCACCCTCCGGCGCAGGGGCCACGAGCAGTACTTC. It is translated as CASTLRRRGHEQYF.

This chain joins TRBV6-1 and TRBJ1-1; D might be TRBD1 (5 bases). Germline V gene sequence: CDR1 MNHNS, CDR2 SASEGT. This CDR3 spans 15 amino acids. The germline V and J ends were trimmed by 4 bases and 4 bases, with 16 bases remaining between them. The CDR3 loop is CASSADRLGGTEAFF. CDR3 in DNA: TGTGCCAGCAGTGCGGATCGTCTGGGGGGCACTGAAGCTTTCTTT.

This clone was observed a handful of times. Different DNA sequences within this sample yield the same CDR3. This chain joins TRBV9 and TRBJ1-1; no reliable D call. Germline V gene data show CDR1 as SGDLS and CDR2 as YYNGEE. Trimming shortened V by 0 bases and J by 1 base, and 7 bases separated the two germline ends. The CDR3 contains 14 residues. The DNA of the CDR3 is TGTGCCAGCAGCGTAGAATGGAGGAACACTGAAGCTTTCTTT. This codes for CASSVEWRNTEAFF.

The chain recombines TRBV7-6 with TRBJ2-7; 9 nucleotides agree with TRBD2. The CDR3 length is 15 residues. J gave up 9 bases and V 2 bases, and 11 bases lay outside the gene matches. CDR1 is SGHVS, CDR2 FNYEAQ, per germline. The CDR3 sequence is CASSLNAGGQGRQYF. The DNA for the CDR3 is TGTGCCAGCAGCTTAAACGCGGGAGGGCAGGGTAGGCAGTACTTC. The full variable domain, with the rest looked up from reference TRBV7-6 and TRBJ2-7, is GAGVSQSPRYKVTKRGQDVALRCDPISGHVSLYWYRQALGQGPEFLTYFNYEAQQDKSGLPNDRFSAERPEGSISTLTIQRTEQRDSAMYRCASSLNAGGQGRQYFGPGTRLTVT.

V gene TRBV5-1 combines with J gene TRBJ2-3; TRBD2 aligns across 8 bases. CDR3 length equals 16 residues. Germline V CDR1 and CDR2: SGHRS, YFSETQ. V shed 4 bases, J shed 2 bases, and the junction held 9 bases outside the gene matches. The DNA of the CDR3 is TGCGCCAGCAGCAAGGAGCTAGCGGGCGTCACAGATACGCAGTATTTT. This gives the protein CASSKELAGVTDTQYF.

The chain employs TRBV6-6 and TRBJ1-3; D might be TRBD1 (5 bases). In germline, CDR1 is MNHNY, CDR2 SVGAGI (reference sequence). This CDR3 comprises 15 residues. Trimming pared 6 bases from V and 0 bases from J, leaving 12 bases between. The CDR3 loop is CASSEQEISGNTIYF. The CDR3 region has the DNA TGTGCCAGCAGCGAACAGGAAATCTCTGGAAACACCATATATTTT.

In regard to this clone: In the same sample, other DNA sequences code for this CDR3. The CDR3 loop is CASSEAGEQYF. The CDR3 DNA sequence: TGTGCCAGCAGTGAAGCGGGGGAGCAGTACTTC. V and J are TRBV2 and TRBJ2-7; D uncertain. With 0 bases removed from V and 7 bases from J, the gap between germline ends came to 4 bases. The CDR3 totals 11 residues. Looked up from germline, CDR1 is SNHLY and CDR2 is FYNNEI.

The chain joins TRBV5-1 to TRBJ2-7; 8 nucleotides align to TRBD2. V was clipped by 2 bases and J by 2 bases; unmatched bases: 3. Germline V gives CDR1 SGHRS, CDR2 YFSETQ. This CDR3 is 14 amino acids long. The CDR3 loop is CASSFSGVTYEQYF. The CDR3 nucleotides read TGCGCCAGCAGCTTTAGCGGGGTAACCTACGAGCAGTACTTC. Full variable domain (missing parts from reference TRBV5-1 and TRBJ2-7): KAGVTQTPRYLIKTRGQQVTLSCSPISGHRSVSWYQQTPGQGLQFLFEYFSETQRNKGNFPGRFSGRQFSNSRSEMNVSTLELGDSALYLCASSFSGVTYEQYFGPGTRLTVT.

The chain links TRBV25-1 to TRBJ2-5, with D maybe TRBD2 (7 bases). Germline CDR1 is MGHDK and CDR2 is SYGVNS. The length of the CDR3 is 13 residues. Between the trimmed V and J ends, which lost 6 bases and 7 bases, there was a span of 15 bases. Here the CDR3 reads CASRGGAVLTQYF. Written as DNA, the CDR3 is TGTGCCAGCAGAGGGGGGGCGGTACTGACCCAGTACTTC.

This clone showed up just once. This rearrangement joins TRBV19 to TRBJ1-5, with 7 nucleotides matching TRBD1. The CDR3 extends over 13 amino acids. V shed 7 bases and J 6 bases; nucleotides not matched to a gene: 6. Germline CDR1 LNHDA, CDR2 SQIVND (reference sequence). The CDR3 DNA is TGTGCCAGTATCGACAGGGTGGGTCAGCCCCAGCATTTT. Its translation is CASIDRVGQPQHF.

Comment on this clone: The sample has other DNA sequences that encode this CDR3 too. This chain connects TRBV7-3 to TRBJ2-3; TRBD1 aligns across 7 bases. The CDR3 covers 15 residues. CDR1 and CDR2 (germline): SGHTA, FQGTGA. The V segment lost 5 bases and the J segment 1 base; nucleotides outside the gene matches: 6. Here the CDR3 DNA reads TGTGCCAGCAGCCCCAACGGACAGGGCACAGATACGCAGTATTTT. Its translation: CASSPNGQGTDTQYF.

CDR3 sequence: CASSLLGQGGGNGYTF. CDR3 nucleotides: TGTGCCAGCAGCTTACTTGGGCAGGGAGGTGGTAATGGCTACACCTTC. The chain joins TRBV7-2 to TRBJ1-2, with D perhaps matching TRBD1 (5 bases). This CDR3 is 16 amino acids long. Germline CDR1 reads SGHTA; CDR2 reads FQGNSA. V was pared by 2 bases and J by 6 bases, with 19 bases between.

V usage is TRBV28 and J usage is TRBJ1-5, with D possibly matching TRBD1 (6 bases). Germline V gene lookup returns CDR1 MDHEN and CDR2 SYDVKM. V shed 7 bases and J shed 7 bases, with 23 bases lying between them. The CDR3 runs 16 residues. The CDR3 sequence: CASILGGGGARQPQHF. The CDR3 DNA is TGTGCCAGCATCCTTGGGGGTGGGGGGGCTAGACAGCCCCAGCATTTT. The whole variable domain, remainder taken from reference TRBV28 and TRBJ1-5, is DVKVTQSSRYLVKRTGEKVFLECVQDMDHENMFWYRQDPGLGLRLIYFSYDVKMKEKGDIPEGYSVSREKKERFSLILESASTNQTSMYLCASILGGGGARQPQHFGDGTRLSIL.